The entry below describes one T cell receptor (beta chain). Its antigen remains unknown. Measured with immunoSEQ multiplex PCR; TCRdb has only the in-frame clones, and not every one. The repertoire holds some 73,000 clones, with about four fifths as singletons. These data come from a study of radiotherapy plus CTLA-4 blockade in lung cancer. Study background: Objective responses were documented in about 18% of patients, with disease control in about 28%.

Germline V gives CDR1 SGHVS, CDR2 FQNEAQ. Trimming stripped 10 bases from V and 4 bases from J, with 13 bases between. The length of the CDR3 is 12 residues. Findings of the study overall: After treatment with radiotherapy plus ipilimumab, TCR clones that came from the tumor expanded in blood.

Each patient with chemo-refractory metastatic non-small-cell lung cancer was treated with focal radiation plus CTLA-4 blockade using ipilimumab. This material consisted of peripheral blood, taken from a patient treated with radiotherapy plus ipilimumab. The origin of this receptor is a human donor with non-small cell lung cancer whose response to radiotherapy plus ipilimumab could not be evaluated. Some clones in this sample may be carry-over from other donors' samples. The chain couples TRBV7-8 to TRBJ2-5; D not certain. The CDR3 coding sequence is TGTGCCACCCGACGGGTGGCAGAGACCCAGTACTTC. Its protein is CATRRVAETQYF.